The 9 T cell receptor beta chains given below trace back to one sample, sequenced in a study of beta chain features in type 1 diabetes. Every isolated RNA sample was fully reverse transcribed, so sequencing captured expressed TCRB transcripts. The data were produced by immunoSEQ multiplex PCR, yet TCRdb's version contains in-frame clones alone and is incomplete. The repertoire holds approximately 170,000 clones, with less than 9.5% as singletons. The source material was central memory CD4+ T cells from blood. The receptors derive from a woman aged 18-29 years in good health.

V and J are TRBV11-3 and TRBJ2-7, with 11 bases matching TRBD2. This CDR3 comprises 14 residues. V was clipped by 5 bases and J by 3 bases; unmatched bases: 3. Germline loops: CDR1 SGHNT, CDR2 YENEEA. DNA for the CDR3: TGTGCCAGCAGCCCGGGACTAGCGGTCTACGAGCAGTACTTC. Translated: CASSPGLAVYEQYF.

The chain recombines TRBV30 with TRBJ2-2, with a tentative D call TRBD2 (5 bases). V dropped 2 bases and J dropped 7 bases, with 11 bases sitting between them. The CDR3 totals 13 residues. Per germline, CDR1 GTSNPN and CDR2 SVGIG (reference sequence). CDR3: CAWSSLGGGELFF. CDR3 DNA sequence: TGTGCCTGGAGTTCTCTAGGAGGCGGGGAGCTGTTTTTT. Looking up the rest from reference TRBV30 and TRBJ2-2 gives the full variable domain: SQTIHQWPATLVQPVGSPLSLECTVEGTSNPNLYWYRQAAGRGLQLLFYSVGIGQISSEVPQNLSASRPQDRQFILSSKKLLLSDSGFYLCAWSSLGGGELFFGEGSRLTVL.

The gene calls are TRBV11-2 and TRBJ2-1; weak D call: TRBD1 (6 bases). CDR1 and CDR2 (germline): SGHAT, FQNNGV. V was shortened by 5 bases and J by 9 bases, with 17 bases between the two germline ends. This CDR3 spans 14 amino acids. The CDR3 loop is CASSPVQGLPEQFF. The CDR3 coding sequence is TGTGCCAGCAGCCCTGTGCAGGGGTTGCCTGAGCAGTTCTTC. Drawing the rest from reference TRBV11-2 and TRBJ2-1, the complete variable domain is EAGVAQSPRYKIIEKRQSVAFWCNPISGHATLYWYQQILGQGPKLLIQFQNNGVVDDSQLPKDRFSAERLKGVDSTLKIQPAKLEDSAVYLCASSPVQGLPEQFFGPGTRLTVL.

V gene TRBV25-1 combines with J gene TRBJ2-3; D remains unclear. V lost 3 bases, J lost 2 bases, and 6 bases lay in between. Germline-derived CDR1 and CDR2 are MGHDK and SYGVNS. The CDR3 has 13 amino acids. The CDR3 nucleotides read TGTGCCAGCAGTGAGCTAATCACAGATACGCAGTATTTT. Protein product: CASSELITDTQYF.

The rearrangement uses TRBV5-1 and TRBJ2-5; 7 nucleotides line up with TRBD1. After removal of 0 bases from V and 3 bases from J, the junction contained 5 bases not matched to a gene. The CDR3 runs 15 residues. Per the germline V gene, CDR1 is SGHRS and CDR2 is YFSETQ. This chain's CDR3 is CASSLEEGQEETQYF. In DNA form, the CDR3 reads TGCGCCAGCAGCTTGGAAGAAGGACAGGAAGAGACCCAGTACTTC. Supplemented by reference TRBV5-1 and TRBJ2-5, the full variable domain reads KAGVTQTPRYLIKTRGQQVTLSCSPISGHRSVSWYQQTPGQGLQFLFEYFSETQRNKGNFPGRFSGRQFSNSRSEMNVSTLELGDSALYLCASSLEEGQEETQYFGPGTRLLVL.

This clone was detected only a few times. The chain carries TRBV6-5 and TRBJ1-2; the D gene is possibly TRBD1 (6 bases). From germline, CDR1 is MNHEY and CDR2 SVGAGI. The CDR3 consists of 15 residues. V lost 2 bases and J 7 bases, leaving 17 bases between the germline ends. For the CDR3, the DNA is TGTGCCAGCAGTTACAGACAGGAGTCGAGAGCTGGCTACACCTTC. This sequence encodes CASSYRQESRAGYTF.

The chain is built from TRBV5-1 and TRBJ2-5, with a tentative D call TRBD1 (7 bases). V gave up 7 bases and J gave up 4 bases, with 14 bases separating them. The CDR3 is 13 amino acids. CDR1 is SGHRS and CDR2 is YFSETQ in the germline V gene. The CDR3 is CASRQGGGETQYF. Written as DNA, the CDR3 is TGCGCCAGCCGTCAGGGGGGTGGAGAGACCCAGTACTTC.

This clone was observed a few times. The chain joins TRBV18 to TRBJ2-6; possible D gene TRBD1, 5 bases. The germline V gene has CDR1 KGHSH and CDR2 LQKENI. Trimming took 0 bases from V and 1 from J, leaving 16 bases between them. The CDR3 spans 19 residues. In DNA form, the CDR3 reads TGTGCCAGCTCACCACCGCCAGGGCTCGTAGTATCTGGGGCCAACGTCCTGACTTTC. Its translation is CASSPPPGLVVSGANVLTF.

The chain links TRBV19 to TRBJ2-1; a weak D match, TRBD2 (7 bases). This CDR3 has 16 amino acids. Trimming shortened V by 4 bases and J by 8 bases, and 21 bases separated the two germline ends. Germline V gene lookup returns CDR1 LNHDA and CDR2 SQIVND (reference sequence). CDR3 sequence (DNA): TGTGCCAGTAGTACCCGAGGGGGGGGAGTGATGGATGAGCAGTTCTTC. Encoded protein: CASSTRGGGVMDEQFF.